The source of this T cell receptor beta chain is a study of human T cells and chemical hapten exposure (dated by TCRdb to about 2021). Regarding the research as a whole: Libraries were pooled for sequencing, and variation in per-sample TCR yields was attributed mainly to small differences in library volumes within the pool. In alopecia patients, the study followed how the peripheral blood TCR repertoire changed in vivo over primary and secondary sensitization to diphenylcyclopropenone (DPC), a hapten. For every blood RNA sample, sequencing covered both the TCR alpha and TCR beta chains. Here is what the overall study found, with its caveats: Repeated subsampling changed both the strength of the expansion versus patch-test correlation and the threshold at which the correlation became significant. DPC sensitization did not change the number of TCRs with a frequency above 1 in 1000, and there was no evidence of changes in global repertoire structure.

The sample's time point label is to be understood as: healthy volunteer bleed at 6 weeks. Total RNA was extracted from unfractionated whole blood that had been collected in Tempus Blood RNA tubes. Five or six healthy volunteers were used as TCR sequencing controls and were bled at day 0, 2 weeks and 6 weeks. Sequences SGHVS (CDR1) and FNYEAQ (CDR2) are obtained from the germline V gene. V is shortened by 4 bases, J by 2 bases, and the region joining them spans 9 bases. The CDR3 goes from the cysteine to the phenylalanine over 14 residues. CDR3 DNA is the only sequence kept; it has 42 bases, read in frame from the first base. This clonotype turned up a few times. It lacks a known antigen. No base quality values were provided; no much bigger clone lies one nucleotide off. The library was built by means of RACE. The listed sequencing device is NextSeq 500. During library preparation, unique molecular identifiers were attached to individual cDNA molecules so that TCRs could be counted in a quantitative, reproducible way. Per the original workflow: Samples had a median of roughly 91,000 TCRs, with a range from roughly 23,224 to 750,000. V, J and CDR3 annotation of the TCR reads was performed with the Decombinator software suite. For the PS versus PT1 abundance plots, all samples were subsampled to the same number of TCRs (28,000). Expanded TCRs were defined as absent before sensitization and observed at least eight times at the 2-week time point. Clones were called with MiXCR by TCRdb after fastp trimmed the public reads at Q25, and only in-frame beta chains were retained. Rows are combined by CDR3 protein, so each entry shows the most common genes and DNA. The authors' filters were not applied to this entry. This sample gives tens of thousands of distinct CDR3 sequences in total; around 3.4% of them show up just once. Clones ranked in the top ten supply 5.6% of the sample.

This TCR was sampled from a human donor in good health. Some clones in this sample may be carry-over from other donors' samples. The rearranged chain carries TRBV7-6 and TRBJ1-5, with an unclear D gene assignment. Sequencing was done on a sample of whole blood. The CDR3 region: CASSSVIGNQPQHF. The nucleotide sequence is TGTGCCAGCAGCTCGGTAATAGGCAATCAGCCCCAGCATTTT.